This TCR beta chain was recorded in a study of identical twins. Germline V gene sequence: CDR1 MGHDK, CDR2 SYGVNS. Trimming stripped 7 bases from V and 6 bases from J, with 9 bases between. This CDR3 comprises 11 residues. This clonotype was picked up a small number of times. What it binds is not known. TCRdb reprocessed the 5' RACE reads with MiXCR, giving one entry per CDR3 protein. The sample lists roughly 190,000 distinct CDR3 sequences, more than 15% seen once, with 40% in the top ten. Points from the study as a whole: Models predicted too little out-of-frame TCR alpha sharing in monozygotic twins.

These data are also associated with another study on T cells expressing NK-cell markers.

The source of this sequence is a young woman in good health. V usage is TRBV25-1 and J usage is TRBJ1-1; D is undetermined. Material for sequencing was CD8+ T cells sorted from blood. The chain's CDR3 is CASIGLAEAFF. The CDR3 DNA reads as TGTGCCAGCATTGGTCTGGCTGAAGCTTTCTTT.